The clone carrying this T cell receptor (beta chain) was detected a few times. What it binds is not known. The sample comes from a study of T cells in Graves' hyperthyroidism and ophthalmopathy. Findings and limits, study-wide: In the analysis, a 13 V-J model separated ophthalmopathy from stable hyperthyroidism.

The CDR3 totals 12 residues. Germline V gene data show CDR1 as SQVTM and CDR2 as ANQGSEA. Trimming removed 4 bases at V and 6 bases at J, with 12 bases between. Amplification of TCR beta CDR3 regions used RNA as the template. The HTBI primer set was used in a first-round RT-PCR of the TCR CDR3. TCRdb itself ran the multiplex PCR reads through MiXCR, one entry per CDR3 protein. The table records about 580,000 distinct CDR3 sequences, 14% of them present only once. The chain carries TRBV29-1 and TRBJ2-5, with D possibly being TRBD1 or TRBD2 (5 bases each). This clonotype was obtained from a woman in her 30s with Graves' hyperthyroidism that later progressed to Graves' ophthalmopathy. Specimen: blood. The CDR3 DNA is TGCAGCGTTGTAGGGACGGGTCAGACCCAGTACTTC. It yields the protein CSVVGTGQTQYF.